This TCR beta chain was captured by sequencing in a study of blood T cell repertoires in COVID-19. Assay used: immunoSEQ multiplex PCR; TCRdb lists only in-frame clones, some missing. The sample has about 160,000 clones; roughly 90% are singletons. In its sample, this clone was seen once. Sample: peripheral blood. This TCR was recovered from a young man with COVID-19, enrolled during active disease.

CDR3 in DNA: TGTGCCAGCAGTCCCCCCAGGCCGCACGCTGAAGCTTTCTTT. Amino acids: CASSPPRPHAEAFF. The chain employs TRBV28 and TRBJ1-1; D call uncertain. Per germline, CDR1 MDHEN and CDR2 SYDVKM. Trimming shortened V by 5 bases and J by 6 bases, and 16 bases separated the two germline ends. The CDR3 totals 14 residues. The full variable domain, completed using reference TRBV28 and TRBJ1-1, is DVKVTQSSRYLVKRTGEKVFLECVQDMDHENMFWYRQDPGLGLRLIYFSYDVKMKEKGDIPEGYSVSREKKERFSLILESASTNQTSMYLCASSPPRPHAEAFFGQGTRLTVV.